This T cell receptor (beta chain) derives from a study of vaccination effects on CD4 cells after COVID-19 (dated by TCRdb to between 2020 and 2023). With respect to the entire study: Participants received two doses of either the BNT162b2 or the mRNA-1273 mRNA SARS-CoV-2 vaccine. SARS-CoV-2 spike-specific CD4+ TCR repertoires were compared before and after mRNA vaccination in COVID-19 convalescent patients and in infection-naive vaccine recipients. A total of more than 8 COVID-19 convalescent patients and several SARS-CoV-2-naive healthy vaccine recipients were included in the full study. Cultures from other donors in the study were sequenced with the Oncomine TCR Beta short-read assay on an Illumina iSeq 100.

Overall study outcomes, separate from this receptor: In healthy vaccine recipients, vaccine-induced clones were almost all SARS-CoV-2 mono-reactive, with only 1 of 255 cross-reactive with common cold coronaviruses. The study was limited by a small number of convalescent patients, and early post-infection timepoints were lacking. Both infection-induced and vaccine-induced clones contracted markedly at late post-vaccination timepoints, which is consistent with waning T cell responses.

This clone was seen more than once but under ten times. Its antigen remains unidentified. No base quality values were provided; no much bigger clone lies one nucleotide off. Library preparation was by the immunoSEQ multiplex PCR assay. TCR beta CDR3 sequencing was performed on DNA from the cultured, isolated CD4+ T cells. The study's own analysis went as follows. Non-productive TCR sequences were removed, reads were trimmed to the CDR3 region, and CDR3s of at least 7 amino acids were retained. The MANAFEST web app was used to pick out antigen-specific clonotypes by comparing their expansion in peptide wells with that in reference cultures. To be called positive, a clone needed expansion at FDR<0.05 compared with the reference and with all other wells, an odds ratio greater than 5, and a frequency greater than 0.1% in two replicate wells. Clonotypes significantly expanded in SARS-CoV-2 spike wells and in at least one common cold coronavirus spike condition were defined as cross-reactive. Levenshtein distance calculated with the stringdist R package was used to assess CDR3 similarity, and unrooted trees were constructed with ape in R 3.6.1. Sourced from immuneACCESS, this table was stored by TCRdb with only in-frame sequences that have V and J called. A share of the clones is absent; for the studies checked, an unresolved V gene accounts for under half, and the remainder has no known explanation. V, J and clone size are taken as reported in that table, and D and trimming were inferred from the DNA itself. The sample includes roughly 42,000 clones, with under 75% observed a single time. The ten most abundant clones make up about 26% of the sample.

To identify antigen-specific CD4+ T cell clonotypes by their expansion, the ViraFEST assay first stimulated PBMC with viral peptide pools and then applied TCR sequencing. After about 9 days of culture, CD4+ T cells were isolated with the EasySep CD4+ T cell isolation kit. Negative nucleocapsid antibody results before and after vaccination confirmed that the healthy vaccine recipients had no prior SARS-CoV-2 infection. A few million PBMC per well were cultured in IMDM with around 5.3% human AB serum, 10 IU/ml IL-2 and gentamicin, plus 10 ug/ml peptides. Half of the culture medium was replaced with fresh IL-2-containing medium on days 3 and 7. Unless otherwise noted, each peptide stimulation condition was cultured in triplicate wells. PBMC were separated from whole blood using Ficoll-Paque Plus gradient centrifugation and were then either cryopreserved at -140C or used fresh. The overlapping peptide pools covered the spike proteins of SARS-CoV-2 as well as those of the common cold coronaviruses HCoV-NL63, HCoV-OC43 and HCoV-229E. Genomic DNA was extracted from cultured CD4+ T cells with the QIAamp micro DNA kit.

V is shortened by 2 bases, J by 10 bases, and the region joining them spans 15 bases. The CDR3 covers 15 residues, taking in both the cysteine and the phenylalanine. Kept here is only the CDR3 DNA, which spans 45 bases and is read in frame from base 1. The germline V gene gives CDR1 as MDHEN and CDR2 as SYDVKM. Here the sequenced sample was CD4+ T cells from PBMCs cultured with HCoV-OC43 spike peptides, taken before COVID-19 vaccination. The sample's cell subset or site label, in plain terms: HCoV-OC43 spike overlapping peptide pool stimulation. This sequence uses TRBV28 and TRBJ1-6; possibly the D gene is TRBD1, per 6 matching bases. This sequence originates from a human donor who received a COVID-19 vaccine. The DNA sequence follows: TGTGCCAGCAGTTTAGGGGGCACAGGGAGGTCACCCCTCCACTTT. Its translation reads: CASSLGGTGRSPLHF. With the portions outside the CDR3 filled from the reference TRBV28 and TRBJ1-6 genes, the complete variable region becomes DVKVTQSSRYLVKRTGEKVFLECVQDMDHENMFWYRQDPGLGLRLIYFSYDVKMKEKGDIPEGYSVSREKKERFSLILESASTNQTSMYLCASSLGGTGRSPLHFGNGTRLTVT.